This T cell receptor (beta chain) was retrieved from a study of early T cells in non-severe SARS-CoV-2 infection (dated by TCRdb to about 2021). For the study in its entirety: TCR sequencing used bulk RNA from unsorted whole blood, so alpha and beta chains could not be paired.

This was a case-control study nested in a cohort of healthcare workers in London, UK, who had nasopharyngeal swab PCR tests and blood samples taken every week. Healthcare workers were recruited during the week of the UK lockdown, between 23 and 31 March 2020, and followed weekly for up to about 15 weeks. Many counts were recorded for this clonotype. Its antigen has not been determined. Per-base quality was not reported, and no clone a single base away is much larger than it. The germline V gene encodes CDR1 SGHAT and CDR2 FQNNGV. Trimming leaves V shorter by 5 bases and J shorter by 6 bases, with the junction holding 12 bases beyond the gene matches. There are 15 amino acids in the CDR3, from cysteine to phenylalanine inclusive. Left in the record is the CDR3 DNA by itself, 45 bases read in frame from the first base. Library generation was performed with 5' RACE. Sequencing was performed on a NextSeq 500. In the TCR library protocol, unique molecular identifiers were attached to individual cDNA molecules to correct for PCR bias and sequencing error. Sequencing covered both TCR alpha and beta chains, and within each sample the abundances of alpha and beta sequences were tightly co-correlated. As for the authors' bioinformatics: Decombinator V4 was used to annotate TCR sequences for V gene, J gene and CDR3. TCRs were defined as expanded if a significant change between any two time points was detected under a Poisson model with p below 0.0001. Abundances of TCRs were expressed as counts per million after normalisation to the total number of TCRs sequenced in each sample. TRAV1-2 paired with TRAJ12, TRAJ20 or TRAJ33 defined MAIT TCRs, while TRAV10 paired with TRAJ18 defined iNKT TCRs. A search of VDJdb, accessed on 1 November 2021, was run for TCRs annotated to CMV, EBV and SARS-CoV-2, with TCRs annotated for multiple antigens excluded. TCRdb reworked the public reads: Q25 trimming with fastp, MiXCR clone assembly, productive beta chains retained. Here each entry gathers all rows of one CDR3 protein and keeps the most common genes and DNA. The V and J calls and clone size come from TCRdb's table, not from the authors' own analysis. A total of fewer than 120,000 distinct CDR3 sequences appear in this sample, over 10% of them only once. The ten largest clones take up less than 4.5% of the sample.

Results and caveats for the whole study, not just this receptor: VDJdb matching was skewed toward anti-spike CD8 responses and likely underestimated virus-specific expansions, missing private and CD4 specificities.

The V and J genes are TRBV11-2 and TRBJ2-7; TRBD2 agrees with 8 junctional bases. The sequence was collected from an adult who was a healthcare worker with PCR-confirmed SARS-CoV-2 infection or an uninfected control (not recorded which). This specimen was whole blood, taken at baseline. The DNA reads as follows: TGTGCCAGCAGCCCTAGTGGGCGGGAGGACGGCGAGCAGTACTTC. This translates into CASSPSGREDGEQYF.